The 20 T cell receptor beta chains in this list originate from one sample, sequenced in a study of blood T cell repertoires in COVID-19. Assay used: immunoSEQ multiplex PCR; TCRdb lists only in-frame clones, some missing. This sample yields about 69,000 clones, of which around 89% are seen a single time; approximately 5.8% belongs to the top ten. Sequences were obtained from peripheral blood. These TCRs come from a man between 45 and 60 years old with acute or convalescent COVID-19.

The rearrangement joins TRBV29-1 to TRBJ2-7; 8 nucleotides match TRBD1. This CDR3 has 12 residues. V gave up 6 bases and J gave up 4 bases; unmatched junction bases: 5. CDR1 and CDR2 from the germline V gene are SQVTM and ANQGSEA. In DNA form, the CDR3 reads TGCAGCGTGGTGACAGGGGTGTACGAGCAGTACTTC. It encodes CSVVTGVYEQYF.

The J gene is TRBJ2-7, the V gene TRBV29-1; TRBD2 aligns across 7 bases. This CDR3 comprises 14 residues. Germline V lookup: CDR1 SQVTM, CDR2 ANQGSEA. The trim removed 6 bases at V and 0 bases at J, leaving 8 bases unmatched. CDR3: CSVSNLAASYEQYF. The CDR3 DNA reads as TGCAGCGTGAGTAATCTAGCGGCCTCCTACGAGCAGTACTTC.

This chain uses TRBV14 with TRBJ1-6; TRBD1 agrees at 7 bases. The CDR3 is 14 amino acids. In germline, CDR1 is SGHDN, CDR2 FVKESK. The J segment lost 4 bases and the V segment lost 6 bases, leaving 3 bases of the junction unmatched. CDR3 sequence (DNA): TGTGCCAGCAGGGGACAGCTATATAATTCACCCCTCCACTTT. Amino acids: CASRGQLYNSPLHF.

This rearrangement joins TRBV7-2 to TRBJ1-2; perhaps TRBD1 as D (5 bases). This CDR3 has 15 residues. Germline loops: CDR1 SGHTA, CDR2 FQGNSA. V shed 2 bases and J shed 4 bases, with 14 bases lying between them. CDR3 in amino acids: CASSLFAVDSYGYTF. CDR3 sequence (DNA): TGTGCCAGCAGCTTATTCGCCGTCGACAGCTATGGCTACACCTTC.

This clone came up a few times. The chain links TRBV27 to TRBJ2-1; D possibly corresponds to TRBD2 (5 bases). This CDR3 comprises 13 residues. Germline values: CDR1 MNHEY, CDR2 SMNVEV (reference sequence). Trimming shortened V by 5 bases and J by 8 bases, and 13 bases separated the two germline ends. CDR3 protein: CASSPYSADEQFF. The CDR3 DNA reads as TGTGCCAGCAGTCCATATAGCGCGGATGAGCAGTTCTTC.

The V gene is TRBV18, the J gene TRBJ2-7; TRBD1 agrees at 7 bases. Germline CDR1 KGHSH, CDR2 LQKENI. The CDR3 runs 15 residues. The trim removed 1 base at V and 5 bases at J, leaving 8 bases unmatched. CDR3 DNA: TGTGCCAGCTCACCACGAGGGGGCGAAGATAACGAGCAGTACTTC. Its protein is CASSPRGGEDNEQYF.

The chain carries TRBV5-4 and TRBJ2-7; 12 nucleotides line up with TRBD2. CDR1 is SGHNT and CDR2 is YYREEE in the germline V gene (reference sequence). The CDR3 covers 16 residues. V trimming: 4 bases; J trimming: 2 bases; junction bases outside the gene matches: 7. The CDR3 here is CASSGGLAGLTYEQYF. The CDR3 nucleotides read TGTGCCAGCAGCGGCGGACTAGCGGGACTCACCTACGAGCAGTACTTC.

V usage is TRBV7-2 and J usage is TRBJ2-5; D uncertain. V shed 5 bases and J shed 4 bases, with 11 bases lying between them. Germline V gene sequence: CDR1 SGHTA, CDR2 FQGNSA. CDR3 length: 13 residues. For the CDR3, the DNA is TGTGCCAGCAGCCAAAGTTGGGCAGAGACCCAGTACTTC. Amino acid sequence: CASSQSWAETQYF.

The rearrangement links TRBV6-5 to TRBJ2-7, with D unresolved. CDR1 is MNHEY, CDR2 SVGAGI, per germline. The V end was cut by 6 bases, the J end by 6 bases, with 9 bases between. The CDR3 contains 11 residues. CDR3: CASRTGGEQYF. The CDR3 DNA follows: TGTGCCAGCAGGACCGGCGGCGAGCAGTACTTC.

This chain connects TRBV18 to TRBJ2-1, with 7 positions matching TRBD2. The CDR3 has 14 amino acids. V lost 0 bases and J lost 4; bases outside the gene matches: 0. Germline V gene data show CDR1 as KGHSH and CDR2 as LQKENI. The DNA of the CDR3 is TGTGCCAGCTCACCACCGCGGGGGTACAATGAGCAGTTCTTC. Its protein product is CASSPPRGYNEQFF.

The table lists this clone with a count of one. The chain links TRBV6-2 or TRBV6-3 to TRBJ1-1; TRBD1 matches at 8 bases. Germline V gene lookup returns CDR1 MNHEY and CDR2 SVGEGT. The CDR3 consists of 16 residues. V trimming: 4 bases; J trimming: 5 bases; junction bases outside the gene matches: 12. The chain's CDR3 is CASSSVSFRGPTEAFF. For the CDR3, the DNA is TGTGCCAGCAGTTCCGTCTCCTTCAGGGGGCCAACTGAAGCTTTCTTT.

This chain links TRBV7-2 with TRBJ2-1; D is unresolved. V was shortened by 1 base and J by 4 bases, with 5 bases between the two germline ends. The CDR3 runs to 13 residues. Germline V lookup: CDR1 SGHTA, CDR2 FQGNSA. CDR3 sequence reads: CASSLVGYNEQFF. In DNA, the CDR3 is TGTGCCAGCAGCTTAGTCGGGTACAATGAGCAGTTCTTC.

V usage is TRBV4-3 and J usage is TRBJ1-2; 8 bases are a match to TRBD1. Germline V gives CDR1 LGHNA, CDR2 YSLEER. The CDR3 covers 19 residues. Trimming at V came to 0 bases and at J to 0 bases, leaving 12 bases not matched to a gene. The CDR3 DNA reads TGCGCCAGCAGCCAAGACCCCCAGGGGGCCGCCCGGTCTAACTATGGCTACACCTTC. This gives the protein CASSQDPQGAARSNYGYTF.

The J gene is TRBJ2-7, the V gene TRBV6-2 or TRBV6-3; weak D call: TRBD2 (6 bases). From germline, CDR1 is MNHEY and CDR2 SVGEGT. There are 15 residues in the CDR3. Trimming took 6 bases from V and 3 from J, leaving 18 bases between them. The CDR3 DNA is TGTGCCAGCAGCCGGGACTTGCTTAGAAACTACGAGCAGTACTTC. Translating it yields CASSRDLLRNYEQYF.

The chain couples TRBV19 to TRBJ1-1, with a tentative D call TRBD1 (6 bases). The CDR3 length is 13 residues. V lost 5 bases, J lost 3 bases, and 10 bases lay in between. Germline V gives CDR1 LNHDA, CDR2 SQIVND (reference sequence). As DNA, the CDR3 is TGTGCCAGTAGTGCAACAGGGCACACTGAAGCTTTCTTT. This codes for CASSATGHTEAFF.

In its sample, this clone was seen once. V usage is TRBV30 and J usage is TRBJ2-4, with 7 bases lining up with TRBD1. CDR3 length: 15 residues. Germline values: CDR1 GTSNPN, CDR2 SVGIG (reference sequence). The ends lost 2 bases at V and 9 bases at J; junction bases unmatched: 13. The CDR3, as DNA: TGTGCCTGGAGTCCCAGGGGCAGGGGGATAGGCATTCAGTACTTC. It is translated as CAWSPRGRGIGIQYF.

The chain uses TRBV2 and TRBJ1-6, with a weak D call TRBD1 (5 bases). Trimming removed 7 bases from V and 7 bases from J, with 11 bases in between. This CDR3 is 13 amino acids long. CDR1 SNHLY and CDR2 FYNNEI come from the germline V gene. This CDR3 is CASTEGRNSPLHF. The CDR3, as DNA: TGTGCCAGCACGGAGGGGAGGAATTCACCCCTCCACTTT.

J is TRBJ1-5 and V is TRBV3-1 (or the pseudogene TRBV3-2); 10 bases line up with TRBD1. Germline loops: CDR1 LGHDT, CDR2 YNNKEL (reference sequence). There are 16 residues in the CDR3. Unmatched junction bases numbered 6, after V lost 5 bases and J lost 2 bases. CDR3 coding DNA: TGTGCCAGCAGCAACCGGGACAGGGGTCGCAATCAGCCCCAGCATTTT. The encoded protein is CASSNRDRGRNQPQHF.

This chain uses TRBV1 with TRBJ2-5; TRBD1 is the table's D call, not checked against the DNA. TRBV1 is marked as a pseudogene. This CDR3 comprises 19 residues. CDR3 amino acids: CTSSFTFRDRAPLQETQYF. DNA for the CDR3: TGCACCAGCAGTTTCACTTTCCGTGACAGGGCTCCTCTCCAAGAGACCCAGTACTTC.

This CDR3 reads CASSQDRGGNTEAFF. In DNA, the CDR3 is TGCGCCAGCAGCCAAGACAGAGGTGGTAACACTGAAGCTTTCTTT. The V call is TRBV4-1, the J call TRBJ1-1, with D hard to call. Looked up from germline, CDR1 is MGHRA and CDR2 is YSYEKL. CDR3 size: 15 residues. V lost 0 bases to trimming and J lost 2 bases, with 10 bases between them.